This T cell receptor (beta chain) derives from a study of regulatory T cells in long-lasting Graves disease. Study summary: Duration of antithyroid drug therapy among newly diagnosed Graves' patients was under 3 months.

Sample time point: newly diagnosed GD, antithyroid drugs for less than 3 months. From PBMCs, RNA was extracted and then used to make the TCR library. General study results and limits: Segments TRBV28, TRBJ1-2 and TRBJ2-5 showed preferential usage in persistent disease.

Through Arm-PCR of CDR3 regions and iRepertoire HTBI primers, TCR beta libraries were built. Each CDR3 protein is one row after TCRdb ran MiXCR on the multiplex PCR reads. The sample carries 350,000 to 550,000 distinct CDR3 sequences, about 15% recorded once. In its sample, this clonotype was seen a few times. What it binds is not known. The CDR3 covers 14 residues. Trimming took off 4 bases at V and 2 bases at J, with 12 bases between the two ends. Germline V lookup: CDR1 LNHDA, CDR2 SQIVND (reference sequence). This sample was also put to use in a study of T cells in Graves' hyperthyroidism and ophthalmopathy. As that study records: First-round RT-PCR with HTBI primers amplified the TCR CDR3 region.

J is TRBJ2-7 and V is TRBV19; D tentatively reads TRBD1 or TRBD2 (5 bases each). The receptor's source is a woman in her forties or fifties with Graves disease. Specimen: peripheral blood mononuclear cells (PBMCs), collected at new diagnosis, from a patient treated with antithyroid drugs. CDR3 loop: CASSTGTPAYEQYF. CDR3 DNA sequence: TGTGCCAGTAGTACCGGGACCCCTGCCTACGAGCAGTACTTC.